Detailed here is one T cell receptor beta chain. No antigen is known for it. TCRdb passed the 5' RACE reads through MiXCR, listing each CDR3 protein once. The sample comprises around 500,000 distinct CDR3 sequences, 15% to 20% of which are singletons, and approximately 13% rests with the top ten. The sample originates from a study of T-cell memory formation after mild COVID-19. Turning to the study itself: TCR clusters showed largely donor specificity.

General study results and limits: Contracting CD4+ clones were located mainly in CM and EM, and CD8+ clones in EMRA. In pre-infection memory, a portion of responding clones appeared, which suggested that cross-reactive memory joined.

With 9 bases removed from V and 9 bases from J, the gap between germline ends came to 17 bases. This CDR3 comprises 13 residues. Germline CDR1 is KGHDR and CDR2 is SFDVKD. V usage is TRBV24-1 and J usage is TRBJ2-1; D possibly uses TRBD1 or TRBD2 (5 bases each). This receptor was taken from an adult woman who had mild COVID-19 (a few samples of this study predate the infection). Cell type and time point are not known. The sequencing sample was made of PBMCs or a T cell subset sorted from them (not recorded which). The CDR3 DNA reads as TGTGCCACCGAAGAACTCATCGGGGCTGAGCAGTTCTTC. It codes for CATEELIGAEQFF.